Each of the 19 T cell receptor beta chains below was sequenced from the same sample in a study of blood T cells in healthy people across ages. The use of a sample-barcoded 5' primer and a J-beta primer mix characterized a second PCR of about 7 to 12 cycles. TCRdb used MiXCR to reprocess the 5' RACE reads, holding one entry per CDR3 protein. The table has 1.6 million or so distinct CDR3 sequences, around 35% seen once. Material: blood. These receptors all stem from a woman under 40 in good health.

V is TRBV9 and J is TRBJ1-5; TRBD1 might be the D (5 bases). The CDR3 has 15 amino acids. Trimming took 0 bases from V and 4 from J, leaving 11 bases between them. The V gene's germline CDR1 is SGDLS and CDR2 YYNGEE. For the CDR3, the DNA is TGTGCCAGCAGCGTAGGGGCTGGGGGAAATCAGCCCCAGCATTTT. Translation gives CASSVGAGGNQPQHF.

The chain is built from TRBV27 and TRBJ2-5; D possibly matches TRBD1 or TRBD2 (5 bases each). The germline V gene has CDR1 MNHEY and CDR2 SMNVEV (reference sequence). Trimming left V 8 bases short and J 5 bases short, with 12 bases between. The CDR3 extends over 12 amino acids. In DNA, the CDR3 is TGTGCCAGCGGGGGAAATAGGGAGACCCAGTACTTC. Amino acids: CASGGNRETQYF.

V and J are TRBV5-6 and TRBJ2-1; 13 bases map to TRBD2. After removal of 0 bases from V and 0 bases from J, the junction contained 9 bases not matched to a gene. Germline V lookup: CDR1 SGHDT, CDR2 YYEEEE. This CDR3 contains 20 residues. The CDR3 sequence is CASSLALTSGRSLSYNEQFF. The CDR3 region has the DNA TGTGCCAGCAGCTTGGCCCTGACTAGCGGGAGGTCCCTCTCCTACAATGAGCAGTTCTTC.

CDR3 loop: CSVGLDTGELFF. The CDR3 DNA reads TGCAGCGTTGGATTGGATACCGGGGAGCTGTTTTTT. The chain links TRBV29-1 to TRBJ2-2; no clear D. The CDR3 covers 12 residues. V was clipped by 4 bases and J by 5 bases, with 8 bases between them. The germline gives CDR1 SQVTM, CDR2 ANQGSEA.

Here the CDR3 reads CASSDTIPTSGRETQYF. The CDR3 nucleotides are TGTGCCAGCAGTGACACCATCCCGACTAGCGGGAGAGAGACCCAGTACTTC. The chain carries TRBV25-1 and TRBJ2-7, with 12 bases fitting TRBD2. The J call is doubtful: the DNA matches TRBJ2-5 better. Germline CDR1 and CDR2: MGHDK and SYGVNS. The CDR3 has 17 amino acids.

This clonotype was detected only a few times. The chain carries TRBV5-6 and TRBJ2-7; the match to TRBD2 covers 8 bases. The germline CDR1 and CDR2 sequences are SGHDT and YYEEEE. J lost 7 bases, V lost 4 bases, and 13 bases had no gene match. The CDR3 length is 15 residues. CDR3 amino acids: CASSPSGTRNGEQYF. The CDR3 DNA follows: TGTGCCAGCAGCCCCTCCGGGACTAGAAATGGGGAGCAGTACTTC.

The chain combines TRBV30 with TRBJ1-2; D gene unclear. CDR3 length equals 10 residues. The germline CDR1 and CDR2 sequences are GTSNPN and SVGIG (reference sequence). The CDR3 sequence: CAGKIYGYTF. The CDR3 DNA sequence: TGTGCAGGAAAAATCTATGGCTACACCTTC. The whole variable domain, remainder taken from reference TRBV30 and TRBJ1-2, is SQTIHQWPATLVQPVGSPLSLECTVEGTSNPNLYWYRQAAGRGLQLLFYSVGIGQISSEVPQNLSASRPQDRQFILSSKKLLLSDSGFYLCAGKIYGYTFGSGTRLTVV.

In this sample, this clonotype turned up a few times. This rearrangement joins TRBV5-1 to TRBJ1-2; TRBD1 aligns across 9 bases. The V segment lost 7 bases and the J segment 8 bases; nucleotides outside the gene matches: 12. Per the germline V gene, CDR1 is SGHRS and CDR2 is YFSETQ. The CDR3 covers 14 residues. CDR3 amino acids: CASLNPGQGGGYTF. The CDR3 DNA is TGCGCCAGCCTTAATCCGGGACAGGGAGGCGGCTACACCTTC. Supplemented by reference TRBV5-1 and TRBJ1-2, the full variable domain reads KAGVTQTPRYLIKTRGQQVTLSCSPISGHRSVSWYQQTPGQGLQFLFEYFSETQRNKGNFPGRFSGRQFSNSRSEMNVSTLELGDSALYLCASLNPGQGGGYTFGSGTRLTVV.

This rearrangement joins TRBV27 to TRBJ2-1; 11 nucleotides align to TRBD2. Germline CDR1 and CDR2: MNHEY and SMNVEV (reference sequence). There are 15 residues in the CDR3. J was trimmed by 5 bases and V by 6 bases; bases with no gene match: 6. The CDR3 coding sequence is TGTGCCAGCAGCAAACTAGCGGGGGCTCACAATGAGCAGTTCTTC. Translating it yields CASSKLAGAHNEQFF.

This clonotype has just one count. The gene calls are TRBV7-3 and TRBJ2-3; possible D gene TRBD1, 6 bases. V dropped 5 bases and J dropped 2 bases, with 17 bases sitting between them. Germline V gene sequence: CDR1 SGHTA, CDR2 FQGTGA. The CDR3 runs to 16 residues. CDR3 sequence: CASSPRGGINTDTQYF. The CDR3 DNA follows: TGTGCCAGCAGCCCCAGGGGTGGGATTAACACAGATACGCAGTATTTT.

This chain's CDR3 is CASSPGQPPNSPLHF. CDR3 DNA: TGCGCCAGCAGCCCCGGACAGCCCCCTAATTCACCCCTCCACTTT. This chain connects TRBV5-1 to TRBJ1-6; tentatively, D is TRBD1 (6 bases). V was trimmed by 4 bases and J by 6 bases, leaving 14 bases between them. Germline CDR1 and CDR2: SGHRS and YFSETQ. The CDR3 is 15 amino acids.

With regard to this clonotype: Germline and junction disagree at one end, which may indicate a read error. Here the CDR3 DNA reads TGTGCCGGGAGTGGGACAGTCTATGGCTACACCTTC. Encoded protein: CAGSGTVYGYTF. The genes are TRBV30 and TRBJ1-2; TRBD1 agrees at 7 bases. The CDR3 sequence is 12 residues long. CDR1 GTSNPN and CDR2 SVGIG come from the germline V gene (reference sequence).

The DNA for the CDR3 is TGCAGCGTTCGAACCTTCTCCTACGAGCAGTACTTC. Its protein product is CSVRTFSYEQYF. The chain carries TRBV29-1 and TRBJ2-7; D ambiguous. The length of the CDR3 is 12 residues. Trimming shortened V by 5 bases and J by 0 bases, and 8 bases separated the two germline ends. Germline CDR1 is SQVTM and CDR2 is ANQGSEA.

This clonotype was counted between two and nine times. This chain links TRBV4-1 with TRBJ1-2; D is perhaps TRBD1 (6 bases). Germline CDR1 reads MGHRA; CDR2 reads YSYEKL. Trimming stripped 5 bases from V and 10 bases from J, with 14 bases between. The CDR3 sequence is 12 residues long. The CDR3 here is CASSETTGDYTF. Written as DNA, the CDR3 is TGCGCCAGCAGCGAAACGACAGGAGACTACACCTTC.

This clonotype was counted ten times or more. The chain joins TRBV12-3 or TRBV12-4 to TRBJ2-3; D is possibly TRBD2 (6 bases). With 5 bases removed from V and 6 bases from J, the gap between germline ends came to 15 bases. This CDR3 has 14 amino acids. Here the CDR3 DNA reads TGTGCCAGCAGTCCCCTTGGAGGGAGGGATACGCAGTATTTT. This sequence encodes CASSPLGGRDTQYF.

The chain uses TRBV7-2 and TRBJ1-2; a weak D match, TRBD1 (5 bases). The V gene's germline CDR1 is SGHTA and CDR2 FQGNSA. The CDR3 has 18 residues. V was clipped by 1 base and J by 8 bases, with 26 bases between them. The CDR3 coding sequence is TGTGCCAGCAGCTTAGGTCTTTCGGGGAGCGGACAAGGCTGGGGCTACACCTTC. It specifies CASSLGLSGSGQGWGYTF.

Worth noting for this clonotype: Mismatch with germline at one junction end may stem from a read error. The gene calls are TRBV29-1 and TRBJ2-6; 9 positions match TRBD1. Germline lookup yields CDR1 SQVTM and CDR2 ANQGSEA. CDR3 size: 17 residues. CDR3 sequence: CSVRGQGFATGANALTF. CDR3 DNA sequence: TGCAGCGTGAGGGGACAGGGATTCGCTACTGGGGCCAACGCCCTGACTTTC.

This chain joins TRBV6-1 and TRBJ2-7, with TRBD1 matching over 7 bases. With 4 bases clipped from V and 2 bases from J, the junction kept 11 bases outside the gene matches. The V gene's germline CDR1 is MNHNS and CDR2 SASEGT. The CDR3 covers 16 residues. CDR3 protein: CASSGSGTVKPYEQYF. CDR3 nucleotide sequence: TGTGCCAGCAGTGGATCCGGGACAGTAAAGCCCTACGAGCAGTACTTC.

This clonotype is a singleton in its sample. Sequence at one end of the junction differs from germline and may be a read error. The V gene is TRBV29-1, the J gene TRBJ2-1; tentatively, D is TRBD1 (5 bases). Germline CDR1 and CDR2: SQVTM and ANQGSEA. This CDR3 comprises 12 residues. CDR3 in DNA: TGCAGCGGGAAGACAGCCTACAGTGAGCAGTTCTTC. Translation: CSGKTAYSEQFF.